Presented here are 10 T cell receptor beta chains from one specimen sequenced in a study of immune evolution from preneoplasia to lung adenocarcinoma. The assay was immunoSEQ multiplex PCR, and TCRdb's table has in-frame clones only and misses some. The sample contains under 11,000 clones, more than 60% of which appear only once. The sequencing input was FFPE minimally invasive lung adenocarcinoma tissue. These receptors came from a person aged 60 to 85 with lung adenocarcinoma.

The CDR3 DNA reads TGTGCCAGCAGTTTCCGGGGGGTCGGTCAGCCCCAGCATTTT. Translating gives CASSFRGVGQPQHF. The V gene is TRBV28, the J gene TRBJ1-5, with D tentatively TRBD1 (5 bases). V was shortened by 3 bases and J by 6 bases, with 12 bases between the two germline ends. Germline CDR1 and CDR2: MDHEN and SYDVKM. The CDR3 extends over 14 amino acids. Supplemented by reference TRBV28 and TRBJ1-5, the full variable domain reads DVKVTQSSRYLVKRTGEKVFLECVQDMDHENMFWYRQDPGLGLRLIYFSYDVKMKEKGDIPEGYSVSREKKERFSLILESASTNQTSMYLCASSFRGVGQPQHFGDGTRLSIL.

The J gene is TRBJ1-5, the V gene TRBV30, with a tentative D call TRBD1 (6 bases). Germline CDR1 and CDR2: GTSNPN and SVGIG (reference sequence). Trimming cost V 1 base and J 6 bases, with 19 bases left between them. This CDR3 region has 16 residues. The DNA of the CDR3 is TGTGCCTGGAGTGCCAAAACAGGGTACTACGGTCAGCCCCAGCATTTT. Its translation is CAWSAKTGYYGQPQHF.

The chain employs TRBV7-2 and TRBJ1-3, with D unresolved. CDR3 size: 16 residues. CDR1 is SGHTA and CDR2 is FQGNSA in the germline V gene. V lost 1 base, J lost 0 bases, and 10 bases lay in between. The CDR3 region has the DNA TGTGCCAGCAGCTTAGTGCGGACCCTCTCTGGAAACACCATATATTTT. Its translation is CASSLVRTLSGNTIYF. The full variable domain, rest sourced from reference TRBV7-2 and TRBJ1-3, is GAGVSQSPSNKVTEKGKDVELRCDPISGHTALYWYRQSLGQGLEFLIYFQGNSAPDKSGLPSDRFSAERTGGSVSTLTIQRTQQEDSAVYLCASSLVRTLSGNTIYFGEGSWLTVV.

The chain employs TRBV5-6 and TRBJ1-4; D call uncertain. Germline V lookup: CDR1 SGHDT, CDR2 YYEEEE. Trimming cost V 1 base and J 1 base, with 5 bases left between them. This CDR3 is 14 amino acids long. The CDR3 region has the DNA TGTGCCAGCAGCTTGTTTAGAACTAATGAAAAACTGTTTTTT. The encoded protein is CASSLFRTNEKLFF.

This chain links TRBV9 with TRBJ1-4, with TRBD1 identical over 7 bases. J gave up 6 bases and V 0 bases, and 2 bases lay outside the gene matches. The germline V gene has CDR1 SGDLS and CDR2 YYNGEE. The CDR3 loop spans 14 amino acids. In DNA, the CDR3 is TGTGCCAGCAGCGTAGATGGGACAGATGAAAAACTGTTTTTT. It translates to CASSVDGTDEKLFF.

The CDR3 sequence: CASSSVRTVNEQFF. CDR3 DNA: TGTGCCAGCAGCTCGGTAAGGACGGTCAATGAGCAGTTCTTC. The V gene is TRBV5-6, the J gene TRBJ2-1; D remains unclear. CDR3 length equals 14 residues. The germline V gene has CDR1 SGHDT and CDR2 YYEEEE. V lost 3 bases and J lost 6, with 13 bases in between.

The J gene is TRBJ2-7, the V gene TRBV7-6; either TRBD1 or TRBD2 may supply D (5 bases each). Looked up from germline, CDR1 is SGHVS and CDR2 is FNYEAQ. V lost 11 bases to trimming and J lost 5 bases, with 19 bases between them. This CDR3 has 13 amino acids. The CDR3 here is CAVASLGVHEQYF. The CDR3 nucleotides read TGTGCCGTAGCATCCTTGGGGGTCCACGAGCAGTACTTC.

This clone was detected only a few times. The CDR3 DNA reads TGTGCCAGTAGGCCACTAGCGGGCTTGTACAATGAGCAGTTCTTC. Translating it yields CASRPLAGLYNEQFF. V usage is TRBV19 and J usage is TRBJ2-1; 9 nucleotides match TRBD2. J gave up 4 bases and V 6 bases, and 7 bases lay outside the gene matches. Per germline, CDR1 LNHDA and CDR2 SQIVND (reference sequence). There are 15 residues in the CDR3.

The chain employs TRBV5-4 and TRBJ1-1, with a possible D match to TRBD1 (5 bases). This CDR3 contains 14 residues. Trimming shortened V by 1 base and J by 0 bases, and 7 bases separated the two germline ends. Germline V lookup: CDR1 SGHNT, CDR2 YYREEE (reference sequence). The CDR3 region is CASSLRDLNTEAFF. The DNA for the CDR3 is TGTGCCAGCAGCTTGAGGGACCTGAACACTGAAGCTTTCTTT. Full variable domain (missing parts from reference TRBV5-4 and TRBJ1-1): ETGVTQSPTHLIKTRGQQVTLRCSSQSGHNTVSWYQQALGQGPQFIFQYYREEENGRGNFPPRFSGLQFPNYSSELNVNALELDDSALYLCASSLRDLNTEAFFGQGTRLTVV.

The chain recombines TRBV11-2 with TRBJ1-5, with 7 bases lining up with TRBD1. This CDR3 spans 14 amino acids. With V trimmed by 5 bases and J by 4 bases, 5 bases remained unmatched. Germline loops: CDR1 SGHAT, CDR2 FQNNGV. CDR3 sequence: CASSQTGRNQPQHF. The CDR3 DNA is TGTGCCAGCAGCCAGACAGGGCGGAATCAGCCCCAGCATTTT.